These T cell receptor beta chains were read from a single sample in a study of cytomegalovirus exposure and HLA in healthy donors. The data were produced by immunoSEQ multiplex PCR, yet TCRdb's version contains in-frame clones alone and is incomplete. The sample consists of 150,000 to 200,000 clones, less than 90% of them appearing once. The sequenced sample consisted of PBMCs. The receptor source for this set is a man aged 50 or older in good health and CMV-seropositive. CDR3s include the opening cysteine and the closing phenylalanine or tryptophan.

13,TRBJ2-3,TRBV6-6,CASKAGYTDTQYF
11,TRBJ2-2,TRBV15,CATAGAGELFF
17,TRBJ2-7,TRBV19,CASSIGRRATGVYEQYF
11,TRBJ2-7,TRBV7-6,CASRGQDEQYF
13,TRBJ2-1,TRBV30,CALSPRADNEQFF
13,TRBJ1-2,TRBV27,CASSIAAFYGYTF
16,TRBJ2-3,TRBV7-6,CASSLGGGIGGDTQYF
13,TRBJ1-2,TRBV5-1,CASSLGQVYGYTF
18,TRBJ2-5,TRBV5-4,CASSSPGLPIGHQETQYF
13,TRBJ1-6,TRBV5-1,CASSLEQGSPLHF
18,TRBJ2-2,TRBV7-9,CASSPQRGTKWGTGELFF
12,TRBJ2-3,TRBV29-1,CSTGAGEGTQYF
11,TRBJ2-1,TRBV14,CASSQELAQFF
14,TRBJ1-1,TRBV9,CASSVAGLNTEAFF
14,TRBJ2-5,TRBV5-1,CASSLVTPKETQYF
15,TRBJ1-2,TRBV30,CAWSSPGQGYYGYTF
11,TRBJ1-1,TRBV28,CASDYGQEAFF